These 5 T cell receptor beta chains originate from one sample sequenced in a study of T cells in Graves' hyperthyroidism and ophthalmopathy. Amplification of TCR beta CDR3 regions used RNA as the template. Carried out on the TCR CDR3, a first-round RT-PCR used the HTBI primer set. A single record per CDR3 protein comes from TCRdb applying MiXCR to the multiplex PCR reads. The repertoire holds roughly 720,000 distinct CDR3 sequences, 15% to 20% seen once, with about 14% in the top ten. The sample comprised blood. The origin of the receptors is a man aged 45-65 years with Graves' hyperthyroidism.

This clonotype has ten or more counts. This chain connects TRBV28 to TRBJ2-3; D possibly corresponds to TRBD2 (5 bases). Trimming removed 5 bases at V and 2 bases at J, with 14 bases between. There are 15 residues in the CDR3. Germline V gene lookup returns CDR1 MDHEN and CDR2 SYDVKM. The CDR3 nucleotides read TGTGCCAGCAGTACGTTAAGCGGATTCACAGATACGCAGTATTTT. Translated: CASSTLSGFTDTQYF.

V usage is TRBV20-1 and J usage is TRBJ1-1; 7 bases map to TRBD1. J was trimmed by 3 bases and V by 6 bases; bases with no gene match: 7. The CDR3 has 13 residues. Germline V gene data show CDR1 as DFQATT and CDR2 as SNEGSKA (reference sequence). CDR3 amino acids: CSASTGRYTEAFF. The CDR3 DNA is TGCAGTGCCTCGACAGGGAGGTACACTGAAGCTTTCTTT.

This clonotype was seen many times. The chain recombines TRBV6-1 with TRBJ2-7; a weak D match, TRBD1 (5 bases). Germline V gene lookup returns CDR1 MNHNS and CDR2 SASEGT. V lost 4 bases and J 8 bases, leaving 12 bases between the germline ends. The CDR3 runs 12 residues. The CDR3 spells CASSGQQGKQYF. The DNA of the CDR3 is TGTGCCAGCAGTGGGCAGCAGGGAAAGCAGTACTTC.

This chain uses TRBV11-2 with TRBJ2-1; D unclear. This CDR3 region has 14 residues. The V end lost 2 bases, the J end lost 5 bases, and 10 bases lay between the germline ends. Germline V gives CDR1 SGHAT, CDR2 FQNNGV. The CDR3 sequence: CASSLSRLNNEQFF. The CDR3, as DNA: TGTGCCAGCAGCTTATCTAGACTTAACAATGAGCAGTTCTTC.

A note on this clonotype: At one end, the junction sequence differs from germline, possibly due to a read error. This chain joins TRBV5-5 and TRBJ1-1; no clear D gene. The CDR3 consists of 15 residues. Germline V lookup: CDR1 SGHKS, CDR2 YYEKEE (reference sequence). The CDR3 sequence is CARSLVLGGWTEAFF. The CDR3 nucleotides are TGTGCCAGGAGCTTGGTTCTGGGAGGATGGACTGAAGCTTTCTTT.